This TCR beta chain was sequenced for a study of cytomegalovirus exposure and HLA in healthy donors. This clone was found a few times. The antigen remains undetermined. This CDR3 contains 15 residues. Germline CDR1 and CDR2: SGHRS and YFSETQ. Germline trimming cut 4 bases from V and 6 bases from J; bases unmatched to any gene: 6. With 60 Vbeta and 13 Jbeta primers, the PCR was carried out. TCRdb keeps only in-frame clones here, not all; method: immunoSEQ multiplex PCR. Of roughly 120,000 clones detected, around a tenth appear once; the ten largest clones hold less than 4%. General study results and limits: TCR beta V segments were, for the most part, productive about 87% or about 30% of the time in an earlier analysis. There were reportedly fewer N-insertions in an Asian-associated ancestry cluster than the roughly 610-donor mean, in a later analysis.

J is TRBJ1-4 and V is TRBV5-1, with 10 positions matching TRBD1. The sequenced material came from PBMCs. The receptor comes from a man aged 30 to 39 in good health and CMV-seronegative. This chain's CDR3 is CASSEAGQGHEKLFF. The CDR3 nucleotides are TGCGCCAGCAGCGAAGCGGGACAGGGGCATGAAAAACTGTTTTTT.